The clone carrying this T cell receptor beta chain was recorded a few times. Its antigen is as yet unknown. TCRdb re-analysed the reads in MiXCR, keeping a single row per CDR3 protein. Among 250,000 to 300,000 distinct CDR3 sequences, roughly 25% were seen once, and the ten largest hold approximately 15%. This CDR3 is built from 12 residues. Germline-derived CDR1 and CDR2 are LNHDA and SQIVND (reference sequence). Trimming removed 3 bases at V and 6 bases at J, with 8 bases between. This record belongs to a study of T cell repertoires in cytomegalovirus infection. General study findings and limits: Cumulative frequency (of public TCR beta family members) identified carriers of CMV plus the relevant HLA.

Sample: PBMCs. The genes are TRBV19 and TRBJ1-1; D uncertain. The receptor was derived from a human donor in good health (CMV status not recorded). Some clones in this sample may be carry-over from other donors' samples. For the CDR3, the DNA is TGTGCCAGTAGTATGAGGACGTCTGAAGCTTTCTTT. Its translation: CASSMRTSEAFF.